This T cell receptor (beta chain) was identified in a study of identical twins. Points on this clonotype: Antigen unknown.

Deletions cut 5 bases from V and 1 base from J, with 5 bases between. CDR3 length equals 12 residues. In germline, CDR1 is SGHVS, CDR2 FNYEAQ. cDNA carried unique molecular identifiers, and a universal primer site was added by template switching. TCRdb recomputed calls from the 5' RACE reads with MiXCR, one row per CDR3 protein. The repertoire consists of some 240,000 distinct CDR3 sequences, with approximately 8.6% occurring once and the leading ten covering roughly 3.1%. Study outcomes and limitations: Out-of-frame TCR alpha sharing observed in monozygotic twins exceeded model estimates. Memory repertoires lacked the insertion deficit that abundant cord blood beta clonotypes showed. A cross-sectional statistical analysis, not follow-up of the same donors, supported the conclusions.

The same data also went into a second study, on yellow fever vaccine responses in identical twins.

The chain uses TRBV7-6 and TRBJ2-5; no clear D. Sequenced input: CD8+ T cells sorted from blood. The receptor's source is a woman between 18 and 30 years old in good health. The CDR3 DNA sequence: TGTGCCAGCAGCGGGATCCAAGAGACCCAGTACTTC. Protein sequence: CASSGIQETQYF. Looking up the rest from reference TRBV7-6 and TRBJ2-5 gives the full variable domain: GAGVSQSPRYKVTKRGQDVALRCDPISGHVSLYWYRQALGQGPEFLTYFNYEAQQDKSGLPNDRFSAERPEGSISTLTIQRTEQRDSAMYRCASSGIQETQYFGPGTRLLVL.